Following are 9 T cell receptor beta chains from one sample sequenced in a study of blood T cell repertoires in COVID-19. Generated by immunoSEQ multiplex PCR, the TCRdb table keeps only in-frame clones and is missing some. The sample yields hundreds of thousands of clones, about 90% seen once. The sample taken for sequencing was PBMCs or T cells enriched from blood (not recorded which). These receptors came from a man aged 45 to 65 who had been exposed to COVID-19.

This chain joins TRBV19 and TRBJ1-2; tentatively, D is TRBD1 (5 bases). The germline V gene encodes CDR1 LNHDA and CDR2 SQIVND (reference sequence). Trimming took 7 bases from V and 6 from J, leaving 18 bases between them. The CDR3 spans 14 residues. In DNA form, the CDR3 reads TGTGCCAGTACCTCCCAGGGTCGAGGAAATGGCTACACCTTC. Its translation is CASTSQGRGNGYTF.

This clone was detected only once. V and J are TRBV21-1 and TRBJ2-7; TRBD1 is the table's D call, not checked against the DNA. TRBV21-1 is reported as a pseudogene. This CDR3 spans 19 amino acids. CDR3 residues: CASSKGGTSPRSSVYEQYV. CDR3 DNA sequence: TGTGCCAGCAGCAAAGGTGGGACATCCCCACGAAGTTCGGTCTACGAGCAGTACGTC.

V and J are TRBV10-2 and TRBJ2-7, with 7 bases that match TRBD2. J lost 7 bases, V lost 2 bases, and 5 bases had no gene match. Germline CDR1 and CDR2: WSHSY and SAAADI. This CDR3 has 13 amino acids. In DNA, the CDR3 is TGCGCCAGCAGTGAGATTTGGGGGGGAGAGCAGTACGTC. This encodes CASSEIWGGEQYV.

Comment on this clone: The sample has other DNA sequences that encode this CDR3 too. The V call is TRBV5-1, the J call TRBJ2-3; TRBD2 aligns across 10 bases. The germline CDR1 and CDR2 sequences are SGHRS and YFSETQ. CDR3 length: 16 amino acids. V was pared by 0 bases and J by 1 base, with 2 bases of the junction left unmatched. For the CDR3, the DNA is TGCGCCAGCAGCTTGGGCGGGACTAGCGGCACAGATACGCAGTATTTT. Protein: CASSLGGTSGTDTQYF.

In its sample, this clone was seen once. As DNA, the CDR3 is TGTGCCAGCTCACCACCTCGATATTCAGCGGGTTCTTCCTACGAGCAGTACTTC. Protein: CASSPPRYSAGSSYEQYF. J is TRBJ2-7 and V is TRBV18, with a tentative D call TRBD2 (6 bases). V lost 0 bases and J lost 1, with 19 bases in between. Germline V lookup: CDR1 KGHSH, CDR2 LQKENI. This CDR3 comprises 18 residues.

This clone was seen a handful of times. The genes are TRBV18 and TRBJ2-5, with 10 bases identical to TRBD1. J lost 5 bases, V lost 3 bases, and 0 bases had no gene match. Germline CDR1 KGHSH, CDR2 LQKENI. The CDR3 length is 13 residues. CDR3: CASSPGQGETQYF. The CDR3 bases are TGTGCCAGCTCACCGGGACAGGGGGAGACCCAGTACTTC.

The V gene is TRBV5-1, the J gene TRBJ2-1; 11 nucleotides agree with TRBD1. The CDR3 has 14 residues. J lost 9 bases, V lost 4 bases, and 6 bases had no gene match. The germline CDR1 and CDR2 sequences are SGHRS and YFSETQ. The CDR3 protein is CASSPGQGALEQFF. Here the CDR3 DNA reads TGCGCCAGCAGCCCAGGACAGGGGGCGCTTGAGCAGTTCTTC.

J is TRBJ2-3 and V is TRBV28; TRBD2 agrees at 12 bases. The CDR3 consists of 16 residues. The J segment lost 6 bases and the V segment lost 6 bases, leaving 10 bases of the junction unmatched. Per the germline V gene, CDR1 is MDHEN and CDR2 is SYDVKM. CDR3 nucleotides: TGTGCCAGCAGACCCCGTCGACTAGCGGGAGTGGATACGCAGTATTTT. Translated: CASRPRRLAGVDTQYF.

This clone has a single count. The V call is TRBV28, the J call TRBJ1-3; 9 bases match TRBD1. Germline CDR1 MDHEN, CDR2 SYDVKM. Trimming at V came to 5 bases and at J to 1 base, leaving 6 bases not matched to a gene. CDR3 length: 16 residues. CDR3: CASSPPGQGSGNTIYF. The CDR3 region has the DNA TGTGCCAGCAGTCCCCCGGGACAGGGTTCTGGAAACACCATATATTTT.